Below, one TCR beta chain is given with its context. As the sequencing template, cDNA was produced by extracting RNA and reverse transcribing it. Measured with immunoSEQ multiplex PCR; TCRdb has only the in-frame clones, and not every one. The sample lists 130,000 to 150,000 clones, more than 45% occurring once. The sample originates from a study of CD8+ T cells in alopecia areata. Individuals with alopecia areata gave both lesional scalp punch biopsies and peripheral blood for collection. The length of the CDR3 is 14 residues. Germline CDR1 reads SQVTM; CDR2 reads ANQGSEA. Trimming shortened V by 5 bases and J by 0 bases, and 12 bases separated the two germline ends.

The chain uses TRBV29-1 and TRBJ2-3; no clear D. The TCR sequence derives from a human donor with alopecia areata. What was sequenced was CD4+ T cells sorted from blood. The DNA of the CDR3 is TGCAGCGTTAAATTCACAGTCAGCACAGATACGCAGTATTTT. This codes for CSVKFTVSTDTQYF.